The clone carrying this T cell receptor beta chain was counted ten times or more. Its antigen is currently unknown. This CDR3 has 14 residues. The germline V gene encodes CDR1 KGHDR and CDR2 SFDVKD. The V and J ends lost 7 bases and 9 bases, in that order; junction bases with no gene match: 7. This record belongs to a study of CD8+CD57+ T cells in acquired aplastic anemia. Study observations and caveats: Significance was not reached for CD8+ Simpson's diversity between patients and controls.

Template material for TCR beta VDJ and CDR3 profiling consisted of genomic DNA. TCRdb re-derived calls from the reads in MiXCR, one entry per CDR3 protein. In the table there are about 81,000 distinct CDR3 sequences, approximately 45% of which are singletons. The sequencing sample was made of sorted CD4+, CD8+, or CD8+CD57+ T cells (not recorded which) from PBMCs. The rearrangement links TRBV24-1 to TRBJ2-1, with TRBD2 matching over 11 bases. The sequence derives from a human donor in good health, serving as a control. CDR3 DNA: TGTGCCACCAGCAGAACTAGCGGGAGCGGTGAGCAGTTCTTC. Translated, it gives CATSRTSGSGEQFF.